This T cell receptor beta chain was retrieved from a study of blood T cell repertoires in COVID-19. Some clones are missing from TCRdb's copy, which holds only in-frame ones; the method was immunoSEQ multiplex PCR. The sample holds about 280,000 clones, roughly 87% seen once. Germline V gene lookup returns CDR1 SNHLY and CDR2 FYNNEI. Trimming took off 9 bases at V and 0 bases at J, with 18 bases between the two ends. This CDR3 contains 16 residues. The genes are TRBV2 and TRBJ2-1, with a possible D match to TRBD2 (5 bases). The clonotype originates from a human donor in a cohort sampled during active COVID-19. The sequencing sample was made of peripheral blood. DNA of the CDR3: TGTGCCAGTAGTAAAGCTGGGAGCCCCTCCTACAATGAGCAGTTCTTC. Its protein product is CASSKAGSPSYNEQFF.